This T cell receptor beta chain was obtained from a study of OX40 agonist ivuxolimab in advanced cancers. The V and J ends lost 4 bases and 10 bases, in that order; junction bases with no gene match: 11. CDR3 length: 16 amino acids. Per the germline V gene, CDR1 is SGHVS and CDR2 is FQNEAQ. Findings and limits, study-wide: Researchers report that CD8+ T cells had, on average, more expanded clones than CD4+.

A word on this clone: Its specificity is not known.

The protocol was immunoSEQ multiplex PCR, while the TCRdb copy is restricted to in-frame clones and leaves out a portion. The sample lists roughly 92,000 clones, around 85% occurring once. This TCR was recovered from an adult with an advanced solid tumor such as melanoma, head and neck, liver or kidney cancer. The material sequenced was CD4+ or CD8+ T cells sorted from blood, taken in a trial of the OX40 agonist ivuxolimab. The chain employs TRBV7-8 and TRBJ2-1, with TRBD2 identical over 12 bases. The CDR3 DNA reads as TGTGCCAGCAGCTCGGGACTAGCGGGCGGACGGAGCGAGCAGTTCTTC. This translates into CASSSGLAGGRSEQFF. The full variable domain, rest sourced from reference TRBV7-8 and TRBJ2-1, is GAGVSQSPRYKVAKRGQDVALRCDPISGHVSLFWYQQALGQGPEFLTYFQNEAQLDKSGLPSDRFFAERPEGSVSTLKIQRTQQEDSAVYLCASSSGLAGGRSEQFFGPGTRLTVL.